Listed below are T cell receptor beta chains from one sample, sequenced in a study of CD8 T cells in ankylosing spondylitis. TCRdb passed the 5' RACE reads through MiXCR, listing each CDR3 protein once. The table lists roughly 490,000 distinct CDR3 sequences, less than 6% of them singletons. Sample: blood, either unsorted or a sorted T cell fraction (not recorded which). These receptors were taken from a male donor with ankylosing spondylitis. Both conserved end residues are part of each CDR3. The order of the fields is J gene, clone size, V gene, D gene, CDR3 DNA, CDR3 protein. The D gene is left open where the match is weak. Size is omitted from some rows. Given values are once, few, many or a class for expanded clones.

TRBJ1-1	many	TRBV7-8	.	TGTGCCAGCAGCAAGCAGGGAGAAGCTTTCTTT	CASSKQGEAFF
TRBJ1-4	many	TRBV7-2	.	TGTGCCAGCAGCTTATATAATGAAAAACTGTTTTTT	CASSLYNEKLFF
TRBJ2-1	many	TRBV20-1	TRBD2	TGCAGTGCCCCAAAAAGGCTAGCGGGGGGTAATGAGCAGTTCTTC	CSAPKRLAGGNEQFF
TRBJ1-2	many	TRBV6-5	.	TGTGCCAGCAGTTACTCGAATCAGTATGGCTACACCTTC	CASSYSNQYGYTF
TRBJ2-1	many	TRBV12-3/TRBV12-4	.	TGTGCCAGCAGTAATACCCACAATGAGCAGTTCTTC	CASSNTHNEQFF
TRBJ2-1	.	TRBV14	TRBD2	TGTGCCAGCAGCCAAGATCCCAGCGGGGGCAATGAGCAGTTCTTC	CASSQDPSGGNEQFF
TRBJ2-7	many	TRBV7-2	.	TGTGCCAGCAGCTTAATAACACAGGGTTCCTACGAGCAGTACTTC	CASSLITQGSYEQYF
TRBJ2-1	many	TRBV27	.	TGTGCCAGCAGTTTATGGGCAGGGAGAGCCTACAATGAGCAGTTCTTC	CASSLWAGRAYNEQFF
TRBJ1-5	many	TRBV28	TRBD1	TGTGCCAGCATCCTAGGGGGCGGCAATCAGCCCCAGCATTTT	CASILGGGNQPQHF
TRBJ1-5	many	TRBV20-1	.	TGCAGTGCGGTGGATCGGACAGTCAATCAGCCCCAGCATTTT	CSAVDRTVNQPQHF
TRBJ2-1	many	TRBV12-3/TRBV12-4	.	TGTGCCAGCAGTTTGTATGTAGATGAGCAGTTCTTC	CASSLYVDEQFF
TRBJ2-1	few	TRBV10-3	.	TGTGCCATCAGATATGGGGACAATGAGCAGTTCTTC	CAIRYGDNEQFF
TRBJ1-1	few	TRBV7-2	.	TGTGCCAGCAGCTTACCTAGAAGGAACACTGAAGCTTTCTTT	CASSLPRRNTEAFF
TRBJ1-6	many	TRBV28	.	TGTGCCAGCAGCCAACAGGCGGGTTCACCCCTCCACTTT	CASSQQAGSPLHF
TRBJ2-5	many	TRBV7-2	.	TGTGCCAGCAGCTTAGGTAGCTGGGAGACCCAGTACTTC	CASSLGSWETQYF
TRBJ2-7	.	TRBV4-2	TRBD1	TGTGCCAGCAGCCAAGGGGACAGGGTGGAAGACGAGCAGTACTTC	CASSQGDRVEDEQYF
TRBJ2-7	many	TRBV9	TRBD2	TGTGCCAGCAGCGTAGGGCTAGCGGCGGGCTACGAGCAGTACTTC	CASSVGLAAGYEQYF
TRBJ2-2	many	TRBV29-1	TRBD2	TGCAGCGTTGCTCGGACTAGCGGGAGTGATGGGGAACCCGGGGAGCTGTTTTTT	CSVARTSGSDGEPGELFF
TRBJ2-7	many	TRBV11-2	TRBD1	TGTGCCAGCAGCTACGTACCGGGACAGGATAAGCAGTACTTC	CASSYVPGQDKQYF
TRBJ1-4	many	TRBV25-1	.	TGTGCCACTCCAGTTCCGCCAACTAATGAAAAACTGTTTTTT	CATPVPPTNEKLFF
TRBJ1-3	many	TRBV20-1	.	TGCAGTGCTAGAGATTCTTCGGGGGACCCTGGAAACACCATATATTTT	CSARDSSGDPGNTIYF
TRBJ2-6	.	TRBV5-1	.	TGCGCCAGCCGCGGAATGACTGGTTTGGACGGGGCCAACGTCCTGACTTTC	CASRGMTGLDGANVLTF
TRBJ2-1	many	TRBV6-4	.	TGTGCCAGCAGTGCCCGGGACTCTGCCTACAATGAGCAGTTCTTC	CASSARDSAYNEQFF
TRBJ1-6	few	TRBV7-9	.	TGTGCCAGCAGCTGGGTCCTTCATAATTCACCCCTCCACTTT	CASSWVLHNSPLHF